The rows below give T cell receptor beta chains drawn from one sample of a study of OX40 agonist ivuxolimab in advanced cancers. TCRdb's copy holds only in-frame clones and misses some; the assay was immunoSEQ multiplex PCR. The sample lists more than 80,000 clones, around 87% occurring once. The sample in question was CD4+ or CD8+ T cells sorted from blood, obtained in a trial of the OX40 agonist ivuxolimab. These receptor sequences come from an adult with an advanced solid tumor such as melanoma, head and neck, liver or kidney cancer. CDR3s include the opening cysteine and the closing phenylalanine or tryptophan. The D gene is left open where the match is weak. Clone size is not always given. Where it is, it says once, few, many or a class for expanded clones.

TGTGCCAGCAGCCAAGAAGGGGAGGGTGTCTACAATGAGCAGTTCTTC CASSQEGEGVYNEQFF TRBV14 . TRBJ2-1 TRBD2
TGTGCCAGCAGCTTAGGGGTTAGCTACACCTTC CASSLGVSYTF TRBV7-2 . TRBJ1-2 .
TGTGCCAGCTCAGCAGGGTACGGGACAGAAAACTACGAGCAGTACTTC CASSAGYGTENYEQYF TRBV18 . TRBJ2-7 TRBD1
TGCGCCAGCAGCACCGAGGGACAGCGGGGTACGCAGTATTTT CASSTEGQRGTQYF TRBV5-1 . TRBJ2-3 .
TGTGCCAGCAGCTTAGGGGACAGGGCTCGGGAGACCCAGTACTTC CASSLGDRARETQYF TRBV7-2 . TRBJ2-5 TRBD1
TGTGCCAGCAGCTTAGCGGTCAGAACAGATACGCAGTATTTT CASSLAVRTDTQYF TRBV7-2 . TRBJ2-3 .
TGTGCTAGCAGTAGGGGTCCGGACTACGAGCAGTACTTC CASSRGPDYEQYF TRBV7-7 . TRBJ2-7 .
TGTGCCAGCTCACGGATAAAGGGACAGAGACCTGAAGCTTTCTTT CASSRIKGQRPEAFF TRBV18 . TRBJ1-1 TRBD1
TGTGCTAGCAGCTTAGGAGGGGGGGCCGGGGAGACCCAGTACTTC CASSLGGGAGETQYF TRBV7-7 . TRBJ2-5 .
TGTGCCACCAGCAGCCCCGGGACTAGCGTTTACAATGAGCAGTTCTTC CATSSPGTSVYNEQFF TRBV15 . TRBJ2-1 TRBD2
TGTGCCAGCAGCCCGAACAGGGTGGCTGAAGCTTTCTTT CASSPNRVAEAFF TRBV11-1 many TRBJ1-1 .
TGCGCCAGCAGTGAAGCCGGGACAGGGGGCTACGAGCAGTACTTC CASSEAGTGGYEQYF TRBV10-1 . TRBJ2-7 TRBD1
TGTGCCAGCAGCTTGTATGGGGGAAGCAATCAGCCCCAGCATTTT CASSLYGGSNQPQHF TRBV5-4 . TRBJ1-5 .
TGTGCCAGCAGCCCCCTAGGGCAGGGGGGGGAGACCCAGTACTTC CASSPLGQGGETQYF TRBV7-2 . TRBJ2-5 .
TGTGCCAGTAGTATGGGGCAGGCAGGTCCCTCGTACTTC CASSMGQAGPSYF TRBV19 . TRBJ2-4 .
TGTGCCAGCAGCTTCACAGATACCGGAAACACCATATATTTT CASSFTDTGNTIYF TRBV7-6 . TRBJ1-3 .
TGTGCCAGCAGTGCGACAGGGAAGAGCACAGATACGCAGTATTTT CASSATGKSTDTQYF TRBV25-1 . TRBJ2-3 TRBD1
TGTGCCAGCAGCTTTGGGACTAGCGGCACAGATACGCAGTATTTT CASSFGTSGTDTQYF TRBV7-8 . TRBJ2-3 TRBD2
TGCAGCGTTGAAGATAGAGGAGGGAGAGGGTACGAGCAGTACTTC CSVEDRGGRGYEQYF TRBV29-1 . TRBJ2-7 .
TGTGCCAGCAGCGGACCTGGGCAGGGCAGCATTCAGTACTTC CASSGPGQGSIQYF TRBV7-8 . TRBJ2-4 .
TGCGCCAGCAGCCTAAAGCGGGAGGGCCTCGGGAAGGAGACCCAGTACTTC CASSLKREGLGKETQYF TRBV5-1 . TRBJ2-5 TRBD2
TGTGCCAGCTCACCAGGCCTAGCGGGAAGGTCCTACGAGCAGTACTTC CASSPGLAGRSYEQYF TRBV18 few TRBJ2-7 TRBD2
TGCGCCAGCAGCTTGTTCCAGGGGGCCACTAACTATGGCTACACCTTC CASSLFQGATNYGYTF TRBV5-1 few TRBJ1-2 TRBD1
TGTGCCTGGAGTGTACGCGGACCCAGCACAGATACGCAGTATTTT CAWSVRGPSTDTQYF TRBV30 once TRBJ2-3 .
TGCGCCAGCAGCTTGGGTTCAGCCCGCAATCAGCCCCAGCATTTT CASSLGSARNQPQHF TRBV5-1 few TRBJ1-5 .
TGTGCCAGCAGCGAATTACAGGGTGCTGAAGCTTTCTTT CASSELQGAEAFF TRBV9 . TRBJ1-1 .
TGTGCCAGCAGCTTAGGAAACAGGGACATTCAGTACTTC CASSLGNRDIQYF TRBV11-2 . TRBJ2-4 .
TGTGCCAGCAGGAGACTAGCGGGAGTGAGGGACGAGCAGTACTTC CASRRLAGVRDEQYF TRBV6-8 . TRBJ2-7 TRBD2
TGTGCCAGCAGCTTCACAGGGGGCACTGAAGCTTTCTTT CASSFTGGTEAFF TRBV7-2 . TRBJ1-1 TRBD1
TGCGCCAGCAGCCAGAGGAAGGAGCTGTTTTTT CASSQRKELFF TRBV4-1 few TRBJ2-2 .
TGTGCCAGCAGTTACTCAGCGGTCCAAAGAGGGGAGACCCAGTACTTC CASSYSAVQRGETQYF TRBV6-5 . TRBJ2-5 .
TGTGCCAGCTCCCCGGGACAAAGGGCAACTAATGAAAAACTGTTTTTT CASSPGQRATNEKLFF TRBV18 . TRBJ1-4 .
TGTGCCAGCACCATAAGGTCAGGGGATCAGCCCCAGCATTTT CASTIRSGDQPQHF TRBV27 . TRBJ1-5 .
TGTGCCATCAGTGTGTCGGAATCTGGAAACACCATATATTTT CAISVSESGNTIYF TRBV10-3 . TRBJ1-3 .
TGTGCCAGCAGCTTAAGCAGGACACCCTCTGGAAACACCATATATTTT CASSLSRTPSGNTIYF TRBV7-8 . TRBJ1-3 .
TGTGCCATCGCCGGGACAGGGAGCTCCTACGAGCAGTACTTC CAIAGTGSSYEQYF TRBV10-3 . TRBJ2-7 TRBD1
TGTGCCAGCAGGGGGGCGAGCTCCTACGAGCAGTACTTC CASRGASSYEQYF TRBV6-5 . TRBJ2-7 .
TGTGCCAGCAGCTTATCAGGAGGGGGCATGTTAGGGGCCAACGTCCTGACTTTC CASSLSGGGMLGANVLTF TRBV11-2 . TRBJ2-6 .
TGCGCCAGCAGCCCGGGGGACCTCAACTATGGCTACACCTTC CASSPGDLNYGYTF TRBV5-1 . TRBJ1-2 .
TGTGCCAGCAGCAACGAAAGACAGCCTAACTATGGCTACACCTTC CASSNERQPNYGYTF TRBV21-1 . TRBJ1-2 .
TGTGCCAGAAGCTTGGGGGACAGCCCTTTATATCAGCCCCAGCATTTT CARSLGDSPLYQPQHF TRBV5-3 . TRBJ1-5 TRBD1
TGTGCCTGGGTATCAGGGCCTATCAATAATTCACCCCTCCACTTT CAWVSGPINNSPLHF TRBV30 once TRBJ1-6 .
TGTGCCAGCAGCGTATGGACAGGGGGAGCTGGAAACACCATATATTTT CASSVWTGGAGNTIYF TRBV9 . TRBJ1-3 TRBD1
TGCGCCAGCAGCTTGGCGGCGGGAAGGAGAGGAAACACCATATATTTT CASSLAAGRRGNTIYF TRBV5-1 . TRBJ1-3 .
TGTGCCAGCAGTGCCTTTACTAGCGGGGGAGCCACAGATACGCAGTATTTT CASSAFTSGGATDTQYF TRBV2 . TRBJ2-3 TRBD2
TGTGCCAGTCCACAGGGGAACACTGAAGCTTTCTTT CASPQGNTEAFF TRBV18 . TRBJ1-1 .
TGTGCCAGCAGCTTAAGGGGCTCTAAGAACACTGAAGCTTTCTTT CASSLRGSKNTEAFF TRBV7-6 . TRBJ1-1 .
TGTGCCAGCAGCTCCACCGGGGCTAACTATGGCTACACCTTC CASSSTGANYGYTF TRBV6-6 few TRBJ1-2 .
TGTGCCTGCGCTGACAGGGAACTTGCAACTAATGAAAAACTGTTTTTT CACADRELATNEKLFF TRBV30 . TRBJ1-4 TRBD1
TGTGCCAGCAGCTTAGCTTTGGCGGAAGAGCAGTTCTTC CASSLALAEEQFF TRBV7-3 . TRBJ2-1 .
TGTGCCAGCAGACCCCCCTCCCGTGCCGAGCAGTACTTC CASRPPSRAEQYF TRBV6-5 . TRBJ2-7 .
TGTGCCAGCACTGCCTTGAGGTCAAGGGCAGATACGCAGTATTTT CASTALRSRADTQYF TRBV6-5 . TRBJ2-3 .
TGCAGCGTCCCCCCCGTTCCGGGACTAGCGGGGGGGCCCCCCGAGACCCAGTACTTC CSVPPVPGLAGGPPETQYF TRBV29-1 . TRBJ2-5 TRBD2
TGTGCCAGTAGTAACTCCTTCAGGACAGAAAGGGATGAGCAGTTCTTC CASSNSFRTERDEQFF TRBV19 . TRBJ2-1 .
TGTGCCAGCAGGCAGGAGGGTGGCAACATTCAGTACTTC CASRQEGGNIQYF TRBV6-1 . TRBJ2-4 .
TGTGCCACCAGGAAAGGTCGGGAGATAAATTACAATGAGCAGTTCTTC CATRKGREINYNEQFF TRBV19 . TRBJ2-1 .
TGCGCCAGCAGCCCTGAGAGGGGGGCCAACGTCCTGACTTTC CASSPERGANVLTF TRBV5-1 . TRBJ2-6 .
TGCGCCAGCAGCCAAACCCCCATTGGGGCCAACGTCCTGACTTTC CASSQTPIGANVLTF TRBV4-1 . TRBJ2-6 .
TGTGCCATCTCCCGGGGGGGACAGGGAAGCACAGATACGCAGTATTTT CAISRGGQGSTDTQYF TRBV10-3 . TRBJ2-3 .